One sample yielded the 2 T cell receptor beta chains listed below, sequenced in a study of blood T cells in healthy people across ages. Together with a sample-barcoded 5' primer, a J-beta primer mix was included in a second PCR lasting about 6 to 11 cycles. TCRdb analysed the 5' RACE reads with MiXCR anew, one entry per CDR3 protein. The table shows more than 900,000 distinct CDR3 sequences, with about 27% occurring only once. The sample was also reused in another study, on T cells of mothers and their children.

The specimen sequenced was blood. The source is a woman aged 40 to 50 in good health.

This sequence joins TRBV28 and TRBJ2-5, with D possibly matching TRBD2 (5 bases). The CDR3 runs to 13 residues. CDR1 MDHEN and CDR2 SYDVKM come from the germline V gene. The V gene lost 5 bases and the J gene lost 4 bases, with 11 bases spanning the gap. CDR3 region: CASSTTSGETQYF. CDR3 DNA sequence: TGTGCCAGCAGTACCACTAGTGGAGAGACCCAGTACTTC.

This clonotype was observed at least ten times. The chain recombines TRBV11-2 with TRBJ1-1; TRBD1 agrees at 8 bases. Germline CDR1 is SGHAT and CDR2 is FQNNGV. Trimming removed 3 bases from V and 0 bases from J; junction bases left unmatched: 3. The CDR3 extends over 15 amino acids. The CDR3 reads CASSLRTGMNTEAFF. CDR3 nucleotides: TGTGCCAGCAGCTTGCGGACAGGGATGAACACTGAAGCTTTCTTT.